This record looks at one TCR beta chain sequence and its context. Per germline, CDR1 SNHLY and CDR2 FYNNEI. With V trimmed by 10 bases and J by 4 bases, 3 bases remained unmatched. The CDR3 totals 12 residues. This entry is derived from a study of beta chain features in type 1 diabetes. As every portion of the isolated RNA was reverse transcribed, the sequencing read expressed TCRB transcripts. TCRdb's table, derived via immunoSEQ multiplex PCR, lists solely in-frame clones and lacks some. Seen here are under 300,000 clones, 27% observed once, and the top ten hold roughly 4.1%. Specimen: central memory CD4+ T cells from blood. The receptor's source is a man aged 25-45 years in good health. V gene TRBV2 combines with J gene TRBJ1-2; TRBD1 matches at 10 bases. CDR3 protein: CATTGGTYGYTF. The CDR3 nucleotides read TGTGCCACGACAGGGGGCACCTATGGCTACACCTTC.